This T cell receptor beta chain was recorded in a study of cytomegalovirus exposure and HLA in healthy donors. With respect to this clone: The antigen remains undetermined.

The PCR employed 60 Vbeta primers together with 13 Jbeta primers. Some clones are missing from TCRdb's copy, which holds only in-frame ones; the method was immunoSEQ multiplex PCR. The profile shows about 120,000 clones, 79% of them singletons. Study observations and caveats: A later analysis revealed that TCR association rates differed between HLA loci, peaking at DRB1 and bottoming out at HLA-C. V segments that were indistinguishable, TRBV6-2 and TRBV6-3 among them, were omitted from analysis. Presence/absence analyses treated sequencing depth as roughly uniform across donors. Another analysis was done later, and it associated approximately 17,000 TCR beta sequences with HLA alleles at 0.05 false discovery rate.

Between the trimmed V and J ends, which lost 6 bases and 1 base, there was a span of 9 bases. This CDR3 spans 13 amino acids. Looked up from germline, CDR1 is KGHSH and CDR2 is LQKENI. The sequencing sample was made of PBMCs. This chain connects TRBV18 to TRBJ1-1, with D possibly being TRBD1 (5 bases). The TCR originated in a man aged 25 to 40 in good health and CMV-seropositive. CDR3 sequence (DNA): TGTGCCAGCTCCCGAGACAGGAACACTGAAGCTTTCTTT. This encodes CASSRDRNTEAFF.